This T cell receptor (beta chain) stems from a study of graft-versus-host responses after intestinal transplantation. Study information: Multivisceral, liver-intestinal, or isolated intestinal transplants were performed in recipients.

Assay used: immunoSEQ multiplex PCR; TCRdb lists only in-frame clones, some missing. The sample includes roughly 93,000 clones, 80% to 95% of them seen just once. With regard to this clone: Its matching antigen is unknown. Additional DNA sequences in this sample encode the identical CDR3.

V lost 5 bases and J lost 3, with 11 bases in between. Germline values: CDR1 LNHDA, CDR2 SQIVND (reference sequence). The CDR3 length is 13 residues. The sequences come from unstimulated CD8+ T cells sorted from spleen or lymph node cells, collected before transplant. The receptor was isolated from a human donor who was the organ donor for an intestinal transplant. This sequence joins TRBV19 and TRBJ2-7; D is unresolved. CDR3 sequence reads: CASSPGSGYEQYF. The CDR3, as DNA: TGTGCCAGTAGTCCCGGTTCGGGCTACGAGCAGTACTTC.